This T cell receptor beta chain was observed in a study of T-cell reconstitution after alpha-beta-depleted transplantation in children. Preparation of the TCRbeta library was carried out with unique molecular identifiers. TCRdb re-derived calls from the PCR reads in MiXCR, one entry per CDR3 protein. The data show about 270,000 distinct CDR3 sequences, with approximately 9.8% seen just once and about 9.5% held by the top ten. This clonotype has at least ten counts. The sequence was obtained from a human donor who donated a stem cell graft to a child with SCID. The sequenced sample was PBMCs from the stem cell graft donor, obtained from the stem cell graft.

CDR3 DNA sequence: TGTGCCAGCAGCTCCAGCCAAGAGACCCAGTACTTC. Its translation: CASSSSQETQYF. The gene calls are TRBV9 and TRBJ2-5; no firm D call. Germline loops: CDR1 SGDLS, CDR2 YYNGEE. This CDR3 comprises 12 residues. Trimming shortened V by 4 bases and J by 1 base, and 5 bases separated the two germline ends. Together with reference TRBV9 and TRBJ2-5, the CDR3 gives the full variable domain: DSGVTQTPKHLITATGQRVTLRCSPRSGDLSVYWYQQSLDQGLQFLIQYYNGEERAKGNILERFSAQQFPDLHSELNLSSLELGDSALYFCASSSSQETQYFGPGTRLLVL.